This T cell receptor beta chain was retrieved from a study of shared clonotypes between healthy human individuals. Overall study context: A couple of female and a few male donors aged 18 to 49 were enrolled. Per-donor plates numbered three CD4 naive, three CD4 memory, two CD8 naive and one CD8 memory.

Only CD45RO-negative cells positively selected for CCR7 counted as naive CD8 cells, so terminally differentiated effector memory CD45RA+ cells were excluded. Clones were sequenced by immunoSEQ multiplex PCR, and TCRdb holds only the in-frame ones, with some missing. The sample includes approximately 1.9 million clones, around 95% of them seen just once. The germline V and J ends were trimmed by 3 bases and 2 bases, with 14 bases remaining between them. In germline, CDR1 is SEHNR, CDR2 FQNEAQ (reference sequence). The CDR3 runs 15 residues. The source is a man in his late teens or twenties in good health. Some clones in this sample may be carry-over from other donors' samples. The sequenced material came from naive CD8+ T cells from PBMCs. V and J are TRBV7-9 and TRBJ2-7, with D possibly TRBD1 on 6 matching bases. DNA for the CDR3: TGTGCCAGCAGCTTCACAGGGCTCAAGACCTACGAGCAGTACTTC. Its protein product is CASSFTGLKTYEQYF.